This passage covers 4 T cell receptor beta chains from one sample sequenced in a study of blood T cell repertoires in COVID-19. Sequenced by immunoSEQ multiplex PCR; TCRdb stores in-frame clones only, minus some. The table shows over 300,000 clones, with roughly 83% occurring only once. The sequenced sample was peripheral blood. The receptors stem from a woman aged 45-65 years with acute or convalescent COVID-19.

The gene calls are TRBV5-1 and TRBJ2-5; 8 bases agree with TRBD2. Germline values: CDR1 SGHRS, CDR2 YFSETQ. Losses at the gene ends were 3 bases for V and 3 bases for J; bases not matched to a gene: 4. This CDR3 is 14 amino acids long. The CDR3 sequence: CASSSVGLEETQYF. The DNA for the CDR3 is TGCGCCAGCAGCTCGGTGGGACTAGAAGAGACCCAGTACTTC.

V and J are TRBV24-1 and TRBJ2-3, with 11 bases lining up with TRBD2. Trimming at V came to 3 bases and at J to 4 bases, leaving 14 bases not matched to a gene. The CDR3 is made up of 19 amino acids. CDR1 and CDR2 from the germline V gene are KGHDR and SFDVKD. CDR3 in amino acids: CATSDPSGRSNFPPDTQYF. Written as DNA, the CDR3 is TGTGCCACCAGTGATCCTAGCGGGAGGTCCAACTTTCCGCCAGATACGCAGTATTTT.

The chain uses TRBV9 and TRBJ1-4; D unresolved. CDR1 is SGDLS, CDR2 YYNGEE, per germline. V was cut by 2 bases and J by 4 bases, with 9 bases left in between. The CDR3 is 14 amino acids. DNA for the CDR3: TGTGCCAGCAGCGTTAGCGGATATAATGAAAAACTGTTTTTT. Its translation is CASSVSGYNEKLFF. The variable domain in full, with the rest retrieved from reference TRBV9 and TRBJ1-4, is DSGVTQTPKHLITATGQRVTLRCSPRSGDLSVYWYQQSLDQGLQFLIQYYNGEERAKGNILERFSAQQFPDLHSELNLSSLELGDSALYFCASSVSGYNEKLFFGSGTQLSVL.

The chain links TRBV10-3 to TRBJ2-1, with 10 bases that match TRBD2. Germline V gene data show CDR1 as ENHRY and CDR2 as SYGVKD. V lost 5 bases and J lost 0; bases outside the gene matches: 4. This CDR3 has 16 amino acids. The CDR3 loop is CAISNRTSGSYNEQFF. CDR3 coding DNA: TGTGCCATCAGTAACCGGACTAGCGGCTCCTACAATGAGCAGTTCTTC.